The source of this TCR beta chain is a study of blood T cell repertoires in COVID-19. Study-wide background: COVID-19 samples, acute and convalescent, were from the United States, Italy and Spain. Nucleic acid was either cDNA or gDNA, and it came from T cells, B-cell-depleted T cells, or PBMCs.

Germline CDR1 reads DFQATT; CDR2 reads SNEGSKA (reference sequence). Deletions cut 3 bases from V and 1 base from J, with 25 bases between. The CDR3 consists of 19 residues. Authors' analysis steps: The authors estimated nucleated cell counts from reference gene primer amplification. Repertoires were generated with immunoSEQ multiplex PCR, while TCRdb's copy carries only in-frame clones and drops some. Clone size and the V and J calls come from that table; the DNA yielded D and trimming. The table includes around 130,000 clones, 65% to 85% detected once. Sequencing was carried out using peripheral blood. The chain has TRBV20-1 and TRBJ2-1; D is possibly TRBD2 (6 bases). This TCR came from an older man with acute or convalescent COVID-19. The CDR3: CSASGLRGRRGFSYNEQFF. The CDR3 bases are TGCAGTGCTAGTGGGCTTAGGGGTCGACGGGGGTTTTCCTACAATGAGCAGTTCTTC.